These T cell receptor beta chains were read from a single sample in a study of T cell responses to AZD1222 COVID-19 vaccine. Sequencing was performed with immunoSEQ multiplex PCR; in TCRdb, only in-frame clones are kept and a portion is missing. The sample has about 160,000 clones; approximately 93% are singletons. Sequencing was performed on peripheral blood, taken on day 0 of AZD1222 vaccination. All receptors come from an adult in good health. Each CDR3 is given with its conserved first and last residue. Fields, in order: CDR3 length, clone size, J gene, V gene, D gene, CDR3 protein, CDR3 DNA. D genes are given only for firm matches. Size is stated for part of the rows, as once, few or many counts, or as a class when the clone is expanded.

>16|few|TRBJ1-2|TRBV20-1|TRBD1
CSASGQGAKGGYGYTF
TGCAGTGCTAGTGGACAGGGAGCGAAAGGAGGTTATGGCTACACCTTC
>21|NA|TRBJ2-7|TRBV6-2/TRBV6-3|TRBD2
CASSYEKGLAGGPGISYEQYF
TGTGCCAGCAGTTACGAAAAGGGACTAGCGGGGGGGCCCGGCATTTCCTACGAGCAGTACTTC
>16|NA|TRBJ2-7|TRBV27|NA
CASSLTQDGSSYEQYF
TGTGCCAGCAGTTTAACTCAGGACGGGTCCTCCTACGAGCAGTACTTC
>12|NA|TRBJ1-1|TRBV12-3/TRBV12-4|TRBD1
CASRAQGAMAFF
TGTGCCAGCAGAGCACAGGGGGCGATGGCTTTCTTT
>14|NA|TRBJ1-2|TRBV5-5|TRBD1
CASRPLGTGGGYTF
TGTGCCAGCAGACCGTTGGGGACAGGGGGTGGCTACACCTTC
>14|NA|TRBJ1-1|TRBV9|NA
CASSARNMNTEAFF
TGTGCCAGCAGCGCCCGAAACATGAACACTGAAGCTTTCTTT
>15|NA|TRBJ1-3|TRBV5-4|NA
CASSLKAHSGNTIYF
TGTGCCAGCAGCTTGAAGGCTCACTCTGGAAACACCATATATTTT
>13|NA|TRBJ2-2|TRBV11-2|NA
CASSLGGDGELFF
TGTGCCAGCAGCTTGGGCGGGGACGGGGAGCTGTTTTTT
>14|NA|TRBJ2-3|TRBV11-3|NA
CARRPSRLVSAQYF
TGTGCCAGGCGGCCAAGCAGGTTGGTAAGTGCGCAGTATTTT
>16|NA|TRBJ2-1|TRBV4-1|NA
CASSQDETGVYSEQFF
TGCGCCAGCAGCCAAGATGAGACTGGGGTCTACAGTGAGCAGTTCTTC
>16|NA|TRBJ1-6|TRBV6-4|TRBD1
CASPGTGQSSQAPLHF
TGTGCCAGCCCCGGAACGGGACAGTCGAGTCAGGCACCCCTCCACTTT
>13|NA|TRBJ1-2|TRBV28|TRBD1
CASSTNQDRGNTF
TGTGCCAGCAGTACCAACCAGGACAGGGGCAACACCTTC
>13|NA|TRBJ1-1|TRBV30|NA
CAWNQGWDTEAFF
TGTGCCTGGAATCAGGGTTGGGACACTGAAGCTTTCTTT
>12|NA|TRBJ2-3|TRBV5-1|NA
CASSPGTRGQYF
TGCGCCAGCAGCCCTGGGACCAGGGGGCAGTATTTT
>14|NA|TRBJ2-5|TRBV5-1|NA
CVSSQGTLQETQYF
TGCGTCAGCAGCCAAGGGACACTTCAAGAGACCCAGTACTTC
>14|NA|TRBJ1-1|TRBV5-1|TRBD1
CASGTESMNTEAFF
TGCGCCAGCGGGACAGAATCGATGAACACTGAAGCTTTCTTT
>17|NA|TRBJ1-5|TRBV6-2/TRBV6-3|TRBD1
CASSYPRGRGSNQPQHF
TGTGCCAGCAGTTACCCCAGGGGGCGTGGGAGCAATCAGCCCCAGCATTTT
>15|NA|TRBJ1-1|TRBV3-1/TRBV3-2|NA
CASSQDPGLYTEAFF
TGTGCCAGCAGCCAAGATCCTGGGCTGTACACTGAAGCTTTCTTT
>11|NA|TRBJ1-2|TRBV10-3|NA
CAINQAQGLTF
TGTGCCATCAATCAGGCCCAGGGGCTGACCTTC